The 25 T cell receptor beta chains in this list originate from one sample, sequenced in a study of post-analysis software for immune sequencing data (dated by TCRdb to 2014 to 2015). Here is what the overall study found, with its caveats: Significantly higher frequencies in patients than in controls were found for several TRBV segments, including TRBV5-6, TRBV5-1 and TRBV20-1.

The antigens of these receptors remain unknown. Library creation used PCR. The reads were generated on an Illumina HiSeq 2500. Unique molecular identifiers were incorporated into TCR beta cDNA libraries to reduce PCR and sequencing biases. TCRdb reworked the public reads: Q25 trimming with fastp, MiXCR clone assembly, productive beta chains retained. Rows are unified per CDR3 protein, each entry keeping the most common DNA and genes. Within this sample are about 540,000 distinct CDR3 sequences, with around a third of them counted one time only. The top ten clonotypes cover 6% of the sample. The source material was blood. Receptors originate from a girl younger than 18 with multiple sclerosis.

The rearrangement uses TRBV18 and TRBJ2-4, with unresolved D. The J call may not be correct, given that the DNA end is closer to TRBJ2-5. Germline V gene sequence: CDR1 KGHSH, CDR2 LQKENI. This CDR3 spans 13 amino acids. CDR3: CASSPFFGETQYF. The CDR3 DNA is TGTGCCAGCTCACCCTTCTTCGGAGAGACCCAGTACTTC.

This clonotype was recorded many times. CDR3 in amino acids: CSVGLAGGSYNEQFF. CDR3 sequence (DNA): TGCAGCGTTGGTCTAGCGGGGGGCTCTTACAATGAGCAGTTCTTC. The V and J genes are TRBV29-1 and TRBJ2-1; TRBD2 matches at 11 bases. Per germline, CDR1 SQVTM and CDR2 ANQGSEA. The J segment lost 4 bases and the V segment lost 4 bases, leaving 6 bases of the junction unmatched. There are 15 residues in the CDR3.

The gene calls are TRBV12-3 or TRBV12-4 and TRBJ2-3, with 12 bases identical to TRBD2. This CDR3 spans 14 amino acids. V was clipped by 7 bases and J by 4 bases; unmatched bases: 3. Here the CDR3 reads CASTRLAGADTQYF. CDR3 DNA: TGTGCCAGCACCAGACTAGCGGGGGCAGATACGCAGTATTTT.

This clonotype has just a few counts. The gene calls are TRBV20-1 and TRBJ2-7; TRBD1 is a possible D gene (5 bases). The length of the CDR3 is 13 residues. Per germline, CDR1 DFQATT and CDR2 SNEGSKA (reference sequence). Trimming shortened V by 2 bases and J by 5 bases, and 13 bases separated the two germline ends. CDR3 protein: CSARQVVRDEQYF. CDR3 coding DNA: TGCAGTGCTAGACAGGTGGTCAGGGACGAGCAGTACTTC.

Ten or more counts support this clonotype. This rearrangement joins TRBV29-1 to TRBJ2-7; 8 bases are a match to TRBD1. Trimming removed 6 bases from V and 5 bases from J; junction bases left unmatched: 12. This CDR3 is built from 14 residues. The V gene's germline CDR1 is SQVTM and CDR2 ANQGSEA. Here the CDR3 reads CSVLGQGVTDEQYF. CDR3 sequence (DNA): TGCAGCGTACTTGGACAGGGAGTCACCGACGAGCAGTACTTC.

There are a few counts of this clonotype. The chain couples TRBV27 to TRBJ2-1; D is ambiguous. The CDR3 consists of 11 residues. The germline CDR1 and CDR2 sequences are MNHEY and SMNVEV (reference sequence). Deletions cut 4 bases from V and 6 bases from J, with 4 bases between. The CDR3 DNA sequence: TGTGCCAGCAGTTCAACCAATGAGCAGTTCTTC. Its protein product is CASSSTNEQFF.

A few counts support this clonotype. The genes are TRBV5-1 and TRBJ2-7, with 14 bases lining up with TRBD2. The J call may be incorrect, as the DNA end agrees better with TRBJ2-5. The germline V gene encodes CDR1 SGHRS and CDR2 YFSETQ. This CDR3 region has 16 residues. CDR3 residues: CASSPGTSGGGETQYF. For the CDR3, the DNA is TGCGCCAGCAGTCCCGGGACTAGCGGGGGTGGAGAGACCCAGTACTTC.

This clonotype has more than one count but fewer than ten. This chain links TRBV4-2 with TRBJ2-7; maybe TRBD2 (6 bases). Between the trimmed V and J ends, which lost 0 bases and 8 bases, there was a span of 20 bases. The germline CDR1 and CDR2 sequences are LGHNA and YNFKEQ. The CDR3 runs 16 residues. The chain's CDR3 is CASSQDGERVRIQQYF. CDR3 coding DNA: TGTGCCAGCAGCCAAGATGGGGAGCGGGTTCGGATCCAGCAGTACTTC.

The chain links TRBV20-1 to TRBJ2-1; TRBD1 agrees at 9 bases. The CDR3 consists of 14 residues. Germline CDR1 DFQATT, CDR2 SNEGSKA (reference sequence). V lost 6 bases and J lost 2; bases outside the gene matches: 5. The CDR3 nucleotides read TGCAGTGCCGGTTGGGACAGGGCCTACAATGAGCAGTTCTTC. Its translation is CSAGWDRAYNEQFF.

The chain joins TRBV7-9 to TRBJ2-3, with D perhaps matching TRBD2 (5 bases). V was shortened by 6 bases and J by 5 bases, with 18 bases between the two germline ends. Germline assignment: CDR1 SEHNR and CDR2 FQNEAQ (reference sequence). The CDR3 is 15 amino acids. CDR3 region: CASSPWGVTGDTQYF. DNA of the CDR3: TGTGCCAGCAGTCCCTGGGGAGTGACGGGAGATACGCAGTATTTT. The whole variable domain, remainder taken from reference TRBV7-9 and TRBJ2-3, is DTGVSQNPRHKITKRGQNVTFRCDPISEHNRLYWYRQTLGQGPEFLTYFQNEAQLEKSRLLSDRFSAERPKGSFSTLEIQRTEQGDSAMYLCASSPWGVTGDTQYFGPGTRLTVL.

This CDR3 is CSVVKLYPYGYTF. The CDR3 DNA reads as TGCAGCGTTGTCAAGCTCTATCCCTATGGCTACACCTTC. The chain combines TRBV29-1 with TRBJ1-2, with D unresolved. Germline V gene sequence: CDR1 SQVTM, CDR2 ANQGSEA. The CDR3 has 13 amino acids. The V gene lost 4 bases and the J gene lost 4 bases, with 13 bases spanning the gap.

The rearrangement uses TRBV4-3 and TRBJ2-3; D call uncertain. The V gene's germline CDR1 is LGHNA and CDR2 YSLEER. The V and J ends lost 2 bases and 2 bases respectively, with 5 bases between them. The CDR3 consists of 13 residues. The CDR3 sequence is CASSQRHTDTQYF. The DNA of the CDR3 is TGCGCCAGCAGCCAAAGACACACAGATACGCAGTATTTT.

This clonotype has a handful of counts. The gene calls are TRBV5-1 and TRBJ1-2, with D tentatively TRBD1 (6 bases). The CDR3 loop spans 17 amino acids. Trimming removed 1 base from V and 1 base from J, with 17 bases in between. Germline V gene sequence: CDR1 SGHRS, CDR2 YFSETQ. This chain's CDR3 is CASSLYRQEPFNYGYTF. The CDR3, as DNA: TGCGCCAGCAGCTTGTACCGACAGGAGCCCTTTAACTATGGCTACACCTTC. Combining the CDR3 with reference TRBV5-1 and TRBJ1-2 gives the whole variable domain KAGVTQTPRYLIKTRGQQVTLSCSPISGHRSVSWYQQTPGQGLQFLFEYFSETQRNKGNFPGRFSGRQFSNSRSEMNVSTLELGDSALYLCASSLYRQEPFNYGYTFGSGTRLTVV.

This clonotype was picked up a small number of times. The rearrangement links TRBV27 to TRBJ2-5, with D hard to call. The CDR3 runs 13 residues. Germline V gene lookup returns CDR1 MNHEY and CDR2 SMNVEV (reference sequence). Trimming pared 7 bases from V and 2 bases from J, leaving 11 bases between. CDR3 residues: CASKDRSQETQYF. CDR3 DNA: TGTGCCAGCAAGGACCGCTCGCAAGAGACCCAGTACTTC.

This clonotype has only a few counts. The chain has TRBV9 and TRBJ2-7; TRBD1 matches at 8 bases. This CDR3 spans 14 amino acids. V gave up 4 bases and J gave up 5 bases; unmatched junction bases: 8. Germline CDR1 SGDLS, CDR2 YYNGEE. The CDR3 region is CASSSSTGAHEQYF. CDR3 coding DNA: TGTGCCAGCAGCTCATCGACAGGGGCCCACGAGCAGTACTTC.

As concerns this clonotype: At one of its ends the junction is not consistent with the germline gene, which may arise from a read error. V is TRBV4-1 and J is TRBJ2-5; 15 nucleotides line up with TRBD2. This CDR3 spans 18 amino acids. The germline V gene has CDR1 MGHRA and CDR2 YSYEKL. The CDR3 bases are TGCGCCAGCAGCCACCCGGGACTAGCGGGGGGTGTTCAAGATACCCAGTACTTC. Amino acids: CASSHPGLAGGVQDTQYF.

This chain connects TRBV18 to TRBJ2-6; TRBD2 matches at 7 bases. The CDR3 runs 17 residues. Germline values: CDR1 KGHSH, CDR2 LQKENI. With 0 bases clipped from V and 1 base from J, the junction kept 3 bases outside the gene matches. The CDR3 spells CASSPPRGMSGANVLTF. For the CDR3, the DNA is TGTGCCAGCTCACCACCGCGGGGGATGTCTGGGGCCAACGTCCTGACTTTC.

The chain employs TRBV5-1 and TRBJ2-7; D is possibly TRBD1 (6 bases). The length of the CDR3 is 14 residues. The germline CDR1 and CDR2 sequences are SGHRS and YFSETQ. Trimming removed 4 bases at V and 3 bases at J, with 14 bases between. The CDR3 here is CASSPDGQNYEQYF. The DNA for the CDR3 is TGCGCCAGCAGCCCCGACGGACAGAACTACGAGCAGTACTTC. Full variable domain (outside the CDR3, taken from reference TRBV5-1 and TRBJ2-7): KAGVTQTPRYLIKTRGQQVTLSCSPISGHRSVSWYQQTPGQGLQFLFEYFSETQRNKGNFPGRFSGRQFSNSRSEMNVSTLELGDSALYLCASSPDGQNYEQYFGPGTRLTVT.

In this sample, this clonotype turned up a few times. The V call is TRBV5-1, the J call TRBJ2-5; 8 nucleotides line up with TRBD1. This CDR3 comprises 16 residues. CDR1 is SGHRS, CDR2 YFSETQ, per germline. The ends lost 4 bases at V and 2 bases at J; junction bases unmatched: 10. In DNA form, the CDR3 reads TGCGCCAGCAGCCAACCAACAGGGGGAGGTCAAGAGACCCAGTACTTC. This codes for CASSQPTGGGQETQYF.

The chain is built from TRBV6-5 and TRBJ2-7, with 10 positions matching TRBD2. Germline loops: CDR1 MNHEY, CDR2 SVGAGI. Germline trimming cut 5 bases from V and 4 bases from J; bases unmatched to any gene: 5. The CDR3 contains 14 residues. CDR3 loop: CASSRGLAEYEQYF. CDR3 bases: TGTGCCAGCAGTAGAGGACTAGCGGAGTACGAGCAGTACTTC.

The rearrangement uses TRBV12-3 or TRBV12-4 and TRBJ2-7; D is unresolved. The CDR3 is 12 amino acids. Trimming removed 1 base from V and 7 bases from J, with 8 bases in between. The CDR3 protein is CASSLGRAEQYF. For the CDR3, the DNA is TGTGCCAGCAGTTTAGGCCGGGCTGAGCAGTACTTC.

In this sample, this clonotype turned up a few times. V usage is TRBV6-5 and J usage is TRBJ2-1, with D maybe TRBD1 (5 bases). This CDR3 comprises 13 residues. Trimming took off 6 bases at V and 1 base at J, with 7 bases between the two ends. Germline CDR1 MNHEY, CDR2 SVGAGI. Written as DNA, the CDR3 is TGTGCCAGCAGGGGGCCATCCTACAATGAGCAGTTCTTC. It translates to CASRGPSYNEQFF.

This clonotype has at least ten counts. V gene TRBV12-3 or TRBV12-4 combines with J gene TRBJ2-7, with no clear D. The CDR3 covers 12 residues. The V end lost 6 bases, the J end lost 0 bases, and 6 bases lay between the germline ends. The CDR3 protein is CASSSNSYEQYF. For the CDR3, the DNA is TGTGCCAGCAGCTCCAACTCCTACGAGCAGTACTTC.

This clonotype was observed a few times. This rearrangement joins TRBV20-1 to TRBJ2-1; TRBD2 aligns across 9 bases. Germline CDR1 and CDR2: DFQATT and SNEGSKA (reference sequence). Trimming removed 2 bases from V and 4 bases from J; junction bases left unmatched: 3. This CDR3 comprises 14 residues. CDR3: CSARQGLAYNEQFF. The CDR3 DNA sequence: TGCAGTGCTAGACAGGGACTAGCTTACAATGAGCAGTTCTTC.

The chain links TRBV12-3 or TRBV12-4 to TRBJ1-1, with TRBD1 as a possible D gene (5 bases). This CDR3 region has 14 residues. V lost 3 bases, J lost 4 bases, and 12 bases lay in between. The CDR3 loop is CASSLGLGGTEAFF. CDR3 nucleotides: TGTGCCAGCAGTTTGGGTCTCGGGGGCACTGAAGCTTTCTTT.